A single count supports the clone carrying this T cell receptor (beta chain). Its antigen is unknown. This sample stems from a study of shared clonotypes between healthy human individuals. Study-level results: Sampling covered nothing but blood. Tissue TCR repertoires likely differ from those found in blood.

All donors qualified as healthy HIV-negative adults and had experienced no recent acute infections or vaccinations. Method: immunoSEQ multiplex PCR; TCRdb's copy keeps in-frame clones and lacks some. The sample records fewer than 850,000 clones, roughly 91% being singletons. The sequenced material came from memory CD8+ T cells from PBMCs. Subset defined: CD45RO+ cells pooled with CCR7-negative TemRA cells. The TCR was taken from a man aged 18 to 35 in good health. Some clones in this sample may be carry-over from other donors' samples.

The CDR3 DNA follows: TGTGCCAGCAGCTTAGCAGGCCAGGGTAGGTGGGATGAGCAGTTCTTC. It codes for CASSLAGQGRWDEQFF. The V and J genes are TRBV7-9 and TRBJ2-1; a possible D gene is TRBD1 (5 bases). This CDR3 has 16 residues. CDR1 is SEHNR and CDR2 is FQNEAQ in the germline V gene (reference sequence). V was shortened by 0 bases and J by 8 bases, with 17 bases between the two germline ends.